This TCR beta chain is from a study of long-term antiretroviral therapy in people with HIV (dated by TCRdb to between 2021 and 2024). Study-wide context: The earliest samples were collected approximately a decade before the 2015 WHO recommendation for immediate ART, a period when ART was typically delayed until CD4 counts fell. This retrospective serial study examined whether starting ART and sustained HIV suppression were associated with changes in the composition and diversity of the TRB repertoire in peripheral blood. From some 33 adults with confirmed HIV infection, the cohort provided roughly 200 cryopreserved PBMC samples, gathered serially across a mean of approximately six years (range 1-12). About 40% of the 30 participants with HIV were female. Test extractions of a monoclonal T-cell line alongside approximately 34 polyclonal samples showed no cross-contamination during QIAcube processing.

Study-wide findings and limitations: Narrower CDR3 length ranges were observed in HIV repertoires than in controls, and an antigen-experienced repertoire with only a slight naive shift after ART was suggested by the network structure. The samples span the years 2004 to 2017, and the ART regimens used at that time may not be as effective as current regimens. Starting ART was linked to a significant rise in TRB diversity, yet even with long-term ART the diversity remained significantly lower than in transplant donor controls. Unsorted PBMC were profiled instead of sorted CD4+ and CD8+ T cells because pre-ART samples had limited cell numbers. Expanded TRB clones identified before ART initiation dominated the repertoire at all time points, although this dominance fluctuated and declined in many PLHIV after ART. Because PBMC availability was limited, only the TCR beta chain was sequenced, with no alpha chain pairing. Inferences about post-ART repertoire changes were limited because no data were available on ART adherence, viral resistance or therapy changes.

In regard to this clone: Its binding antigen is unknown. No base-level quality is on record; no much larger clone is a single base apart.

For CDR1 and CDR2, the germline V gene lists SGHRS and YFSETQ. V and J are trimmed by 4 bases and 6 bases, and the gene matches miss 10 bases of the junction. CDR3 length: 15 amino acids, cysteine to phenylalanine. The kept DNA is CDR3 alone, 45 bases in frame from the first base. Inclusion was restricted to participants for whom at least one PBMC sample before ART initiation and at least two post-ART samples were available. Every participant with HIV received treatment in the United States of America. Cryopreserved samples of roughly 0.95-10 million PBMC were thawed and washed before DNA extraction. At the time of the earliest PBMC sample, participants with HIV were aged between roughly 20 and 54 years. PBMC samples from each participant spanned 1-4 timepoints before ART initiation and 2-8 timepoints after ART initiation, with a median of 7 samples. Serial HIV viral load, CD4+ T-cell count, ART history and demographic data were obtained for every participant. Using a Qiagen kit on a QIAcube, genomic DNA was extracted from unsorted PBMC, with samples processed in batches of 12.

Sequencing of the TRB variable region was done with the immunoSEQ hsTCRB v3.0 assay at survey level resolution. The target sequencing depth for TRB was about 35,000-50,000 T-cell genomes per sample. TRB libraries were pooled and sequenced on an Illumina MiSeq using a v3 150-cycle kit. From the authors' description of their analysis: Repertoire analysis ran in R within a reproducible Nextflow workflow covering QC, data transformation and analysis. LymphoSeq2, an R package for exploring AIRR-Seq data, was used to implement custom analyses. A few samples yielding fewer than 5000 total TRB sequences were excluded, leaving approximately 200 analyzed HIV repertoires. Among the roughly 190 retained HIV repertoires, some 59 were collected before ART initiation and 129 after ART initiation. Repertoires were downsampled to 5000 TRB nucleotide sequences, with summary statistics averaged over 100 downsampling iterations. Only TRB sequences with CDR3 regions of at least seven amino acids were retained for analysis. Diversity was measured with a Shannon entropy-derived clonality score and the Gini coefficient. In the repertoire networks, any two of the top 5000 CDR3 amino acid sequences were linked whenever the two sequences differed by an edit distance of one. Antigen specificity groups and MHC restriction were predicted for TRB CDR3 amino acid sequences with GLIPH2. To flag known associations with CMV, EBV, HIV or tissue antigens, CDR3 amino acid sequences were compared against VDJdb and McPAS-TCR. Pre-ART, post-ART and control groups were compared with Wilcoxon signed-rank tests and Holm-Bonferroni correction. TCRdb retrieved this table from immuneACCESS and kept in-frame rearrangements only. Not all clones are present; in checked studies, unresolved V genes account for under half, and no reason is known for the remainder. The V and J calls and clone size were taken over from that table, and D and trimming were inferred from the DNA. For this sample the table gives around 20,000 clones, of which roughly 80% were detected only once. Together, the top ten hold 4.3% of the sample.

The receptor comes from a man younger than 45 with HIV. Sequenced here: unsorted PBMCs, sampled roughly 6.2 years after starting antiretroviral therapy. This sequence uses TRBV5-1 and TRBJ1-2, with 9 middle bases fitting TRBD1. This receptor has the CDR3 CASSNRTGVSNGYTF. The nucleotides are TGCGCCAGCAGCAACCGGACAGGGGTCTCGAATGGCTACACCTTC.